The sequence of this TCR beta chain was determined in a study of tumor-infiltrating lymphocytes in primary liver carcinoma. Study summary: Tumor stage was T1-T3 N0M0, and tumor size was roughly 4.2 to 11 cm across.

CDR1 and CDR2 (germline): SGHNT, YENEEA. The CDR3 runs 15 residues. Germline DNA was also extracted, with blood RNA taken from unsorted whole blood. With respect to this clonotype: Since the CDR3 does not end with the conserved phenylalanine or tryptophan, this likely comes from a read error.

Making TCR beta cDNA involved approximately 530 ng total RNA and a constant-region primer. ARM-PCR was slightly modified, and three nested multiplex PCR rounds with it gave rise to the TCR beta libraries. The first two PCR rounds, around 10 cycles each, used TRBV1-TRBV30 forward primers and a C-beta reverse primer. Each CDR3 protein is one row after TCRdb ran MiXCR on the multiplex PCR reads. The repertoire holds 190,000 or so distinct CDR3 sequences, almost 65% seen once, with roughly 7% in the top ten. The chain combines TRBV11-3 with TRBJ1-1, with no clear D. The origin of this receptor is a woman in her sixties or seventies with primary liver carcinoma and hepatitis B virus infection. Input material: peripheral blood. The CDR3 DNA reads as TGTGCCGGCAGCTTACCGGGAGGCTTGAACACTGAAGCTTTCATT. It is translated as CAGSLPGGLNTEAFI.